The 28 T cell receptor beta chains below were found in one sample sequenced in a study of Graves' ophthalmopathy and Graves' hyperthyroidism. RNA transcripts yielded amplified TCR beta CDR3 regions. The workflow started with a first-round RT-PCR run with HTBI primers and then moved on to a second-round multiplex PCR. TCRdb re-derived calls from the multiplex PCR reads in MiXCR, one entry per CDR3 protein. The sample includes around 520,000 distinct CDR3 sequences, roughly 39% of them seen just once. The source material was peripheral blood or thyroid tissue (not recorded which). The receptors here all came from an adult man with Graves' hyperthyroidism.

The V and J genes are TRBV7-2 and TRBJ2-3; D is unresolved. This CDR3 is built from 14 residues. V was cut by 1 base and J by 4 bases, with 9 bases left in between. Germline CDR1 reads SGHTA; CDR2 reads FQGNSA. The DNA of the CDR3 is TGTGCCAGCAGCTTAGAGGACCTGGCAGATACGCAGTATTTT. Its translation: CASSLEDLADTQYF.

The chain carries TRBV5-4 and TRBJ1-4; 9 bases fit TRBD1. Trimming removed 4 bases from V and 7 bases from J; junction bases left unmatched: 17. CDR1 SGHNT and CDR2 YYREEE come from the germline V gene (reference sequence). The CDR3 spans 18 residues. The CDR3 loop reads CASSARGQGVIAGEKLFF. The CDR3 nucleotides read TGTGCCAGCAGCGCGAGGGGACAGGGAGTGATTGCGGGTGAAAAACTGTTTTTT.

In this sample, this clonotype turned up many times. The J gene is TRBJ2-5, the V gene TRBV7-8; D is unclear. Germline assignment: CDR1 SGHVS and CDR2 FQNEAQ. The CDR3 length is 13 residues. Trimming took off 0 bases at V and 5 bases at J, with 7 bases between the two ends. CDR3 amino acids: CASSLAWVETQYF. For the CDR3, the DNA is TGTGCCAGCAGCTTAGCGTGGGTGGAGACCCAGTACTTC.

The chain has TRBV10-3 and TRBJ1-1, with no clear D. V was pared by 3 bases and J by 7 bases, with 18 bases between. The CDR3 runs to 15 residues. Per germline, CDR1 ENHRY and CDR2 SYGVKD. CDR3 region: CAISDGGSSYNEAFF. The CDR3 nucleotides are TGTGCCATCAGTGACGGCGGGAGCTCCTACAATGAAGCTTTCTTT.

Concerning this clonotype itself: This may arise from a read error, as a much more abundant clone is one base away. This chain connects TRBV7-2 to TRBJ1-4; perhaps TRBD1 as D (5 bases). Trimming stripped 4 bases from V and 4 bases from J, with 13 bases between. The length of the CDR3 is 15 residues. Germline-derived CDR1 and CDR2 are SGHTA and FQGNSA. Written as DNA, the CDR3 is TGTGCCAGCAGCTACCACGGGGCAGATAATGAAAAACTGTTTTTT. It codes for CASSYHGADNEKLFF. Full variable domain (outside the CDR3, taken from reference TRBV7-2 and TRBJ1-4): GAGVSQSPSNKVTEKGKDVELRCDPISGHTALYWYRQSLGQGLEFLIYFQGNSAPDKSGLPSDRFSAERTGGSVSTLTIQRTQQEDSAVYLCASSYHGADNEKLFFGSGTQLSVL.

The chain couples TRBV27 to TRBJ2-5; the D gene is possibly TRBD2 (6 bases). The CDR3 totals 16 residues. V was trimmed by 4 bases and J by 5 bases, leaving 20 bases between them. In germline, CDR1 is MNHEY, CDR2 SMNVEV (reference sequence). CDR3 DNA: TGTGCCAGCAGTTCAACGGGACTGAATCTCGGGGAGACCCAGTACTTC. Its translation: CASSSTGLNLGETQYF.

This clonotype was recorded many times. In nucleotides, the CDR3 is TGTGCCAGCAGCCCACAGGGGGCGGGCGGGGAGCTGTTTTTT. Translation: CASSPQGAGGELFF. This chain connects TRBV7-3 to TRBJ2-2; TRBD1 aligns across 9 bases. Germline CDR1 SGHTA, CDR2 FQGTGA. The CDR3 has 14 amino acids. With 5 bases clipped from V and 7 bases from J, the junction kept 5 bases outside the gene matches.

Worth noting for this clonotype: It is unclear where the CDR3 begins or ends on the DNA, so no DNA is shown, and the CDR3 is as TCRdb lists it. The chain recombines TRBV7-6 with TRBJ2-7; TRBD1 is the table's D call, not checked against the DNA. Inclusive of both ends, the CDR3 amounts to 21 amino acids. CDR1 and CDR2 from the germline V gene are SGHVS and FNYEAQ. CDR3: CASSFYICSATPDRPLDEQYF.

The CDR3 here is CASTRQGAWTDTQYF. DNA of the CDR3: TGTGCCAGCACTAGACAGGGGGCTTGGACAGATACGCAGTATTTT. The chain uses TRBV2 and TRBJ2-3; 10 positions match TRBD1. Germline CDR1 is SNHLY and CDR2 is FYNNEI. There are 15 residues in the CDR3. Trimming cost V 7 bases and J 3 bases; bases outside gene matches: 7.

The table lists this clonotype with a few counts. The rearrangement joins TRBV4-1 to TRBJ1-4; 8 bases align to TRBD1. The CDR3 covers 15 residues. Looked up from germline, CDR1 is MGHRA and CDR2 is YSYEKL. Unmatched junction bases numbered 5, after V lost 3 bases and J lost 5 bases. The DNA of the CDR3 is TGCGCCAGCAGCCATGCGGGACAGGCGAATGAAAAACTGTTTTTT. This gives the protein CASSHAGQANEKLFF.

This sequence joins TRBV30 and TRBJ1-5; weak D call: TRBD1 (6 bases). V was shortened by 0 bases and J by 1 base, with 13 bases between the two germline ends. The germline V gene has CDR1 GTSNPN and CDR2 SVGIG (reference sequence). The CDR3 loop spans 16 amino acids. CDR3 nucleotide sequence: TGTGCCTGGAGTGTGTCGGGGGCTCAAAGCAATCAGCCCCAGCATTTT. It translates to CAWSVSGAQSNQPQHF. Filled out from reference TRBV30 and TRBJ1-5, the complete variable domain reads SQTIHQWPATLVQPVGSPLSLECTVEGTSNPNLYWYRQAAGRGLQLLFYSVGIGQISSEVPQNLSASRPQDRQFILSSKKLLLSDSGFYLCAWSVSGAQSNQPQHFGDGTRLSIL.

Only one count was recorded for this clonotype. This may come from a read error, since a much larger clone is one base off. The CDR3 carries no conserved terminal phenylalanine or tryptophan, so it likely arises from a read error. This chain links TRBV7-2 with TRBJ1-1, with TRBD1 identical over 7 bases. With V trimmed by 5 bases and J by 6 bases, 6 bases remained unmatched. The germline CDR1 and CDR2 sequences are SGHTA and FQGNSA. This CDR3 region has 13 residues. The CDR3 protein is CASSRQGFAEAFL. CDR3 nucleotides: TGTGCCAGCAGCCGACAGGGATTCGCTGAAGCTTTCCTT.

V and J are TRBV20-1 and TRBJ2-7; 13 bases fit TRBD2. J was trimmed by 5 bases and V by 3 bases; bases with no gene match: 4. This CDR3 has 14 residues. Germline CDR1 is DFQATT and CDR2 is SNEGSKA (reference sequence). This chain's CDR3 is CSASWGLAGNEQYF. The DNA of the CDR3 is TGCAGTGCTAGCTGGGGACTAGCGGGAAACGAGCAGTACTTC.

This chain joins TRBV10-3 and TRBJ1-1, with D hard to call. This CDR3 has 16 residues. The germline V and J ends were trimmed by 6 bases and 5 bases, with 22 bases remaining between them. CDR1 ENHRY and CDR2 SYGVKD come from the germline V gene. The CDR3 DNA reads TGTGCCATCAGGGGAAATAGCGGGAGAGGCCAAACTGAAGCTTTCTTT. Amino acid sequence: CAIRGNSGRGQTEAFF.

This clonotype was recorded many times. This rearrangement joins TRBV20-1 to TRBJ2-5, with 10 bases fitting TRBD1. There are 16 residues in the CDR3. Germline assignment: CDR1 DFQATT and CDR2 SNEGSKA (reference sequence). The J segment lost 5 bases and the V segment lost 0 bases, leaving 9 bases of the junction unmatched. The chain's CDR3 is CSARDSGQGVWETQYF. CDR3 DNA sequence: TGCAGTGCTAGAGATTCCGGACAGGGGGTCTGGGAGACCCAGTACTTC.

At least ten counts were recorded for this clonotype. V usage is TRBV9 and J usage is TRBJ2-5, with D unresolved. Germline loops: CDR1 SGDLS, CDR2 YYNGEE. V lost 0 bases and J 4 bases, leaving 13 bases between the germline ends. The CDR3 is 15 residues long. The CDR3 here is CASSVDTGRVETQYF. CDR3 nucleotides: TGTGCCAGCAGCGTAGATACTGGACGGGTAGAGACCCAGTACTTC.

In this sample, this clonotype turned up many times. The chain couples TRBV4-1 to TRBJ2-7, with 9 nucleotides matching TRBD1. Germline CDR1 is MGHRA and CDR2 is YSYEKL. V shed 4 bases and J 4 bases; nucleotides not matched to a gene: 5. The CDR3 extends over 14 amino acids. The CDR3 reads CASSLRTGEYEQYF. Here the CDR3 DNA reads TGCGCCAGCAGCCTAAGGACAGGGGAGTACGAGCAGTACTTC.

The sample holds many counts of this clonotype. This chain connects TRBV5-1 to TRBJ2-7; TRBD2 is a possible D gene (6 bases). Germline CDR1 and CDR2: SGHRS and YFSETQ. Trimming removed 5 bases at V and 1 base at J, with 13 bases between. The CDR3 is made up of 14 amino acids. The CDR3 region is CASSAGSASYEQYF. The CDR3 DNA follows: TGCGCCAGCAGTGCCGGGAGCGCATCCTACGAGCAGTACTTC.

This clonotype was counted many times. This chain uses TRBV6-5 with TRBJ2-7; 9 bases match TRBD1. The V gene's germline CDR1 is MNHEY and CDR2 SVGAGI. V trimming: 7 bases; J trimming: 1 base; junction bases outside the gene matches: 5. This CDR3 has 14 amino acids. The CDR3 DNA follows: TGTGCCAGCACCCTGGACAGGGGATCCTACGAGCAGTACTTC. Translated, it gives CASTLDRGSYEQYF.

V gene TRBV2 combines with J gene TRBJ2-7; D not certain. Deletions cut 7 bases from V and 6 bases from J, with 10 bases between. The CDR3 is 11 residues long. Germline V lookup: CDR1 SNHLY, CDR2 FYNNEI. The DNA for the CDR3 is TGTGCCAGCAACTCCGCCCGCGAGCAGTACTTC. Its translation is CASNSAREQYF.

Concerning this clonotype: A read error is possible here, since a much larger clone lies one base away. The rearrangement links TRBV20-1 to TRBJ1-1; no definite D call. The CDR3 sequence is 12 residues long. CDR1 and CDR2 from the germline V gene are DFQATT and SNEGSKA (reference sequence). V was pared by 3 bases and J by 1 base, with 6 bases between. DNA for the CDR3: TGCAGTGCTAGGGCCGGGAACACTGAAGCTTTCTTT. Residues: CSARAGNTEAFF.

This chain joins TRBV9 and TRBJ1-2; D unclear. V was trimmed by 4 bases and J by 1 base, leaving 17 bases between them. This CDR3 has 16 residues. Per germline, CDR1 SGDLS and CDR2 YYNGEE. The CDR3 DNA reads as TGTGCCAGCAGCCAAGATATGGAGACATTTAACTATGGCTACACCTTC. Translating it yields CASSQDMETFNYGYTF.

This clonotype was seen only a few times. The CDR3 DNA sequence: TGCGCCAGCAGCCAAGACTTGGGCAGAGGGACTGAAGCTTTCTTT. It specifies CASSQDLGRGTEAFF. V usage is TRBV4-3 and J usage is TRBJ1-1, with D hard to call. This CDR3 spans 15 amino acids. V gave up 0 bases and J gave up 5 bases, with 13 bases separating them. Germline V CDR1 and CDR2: LGHNA, YSLEER.

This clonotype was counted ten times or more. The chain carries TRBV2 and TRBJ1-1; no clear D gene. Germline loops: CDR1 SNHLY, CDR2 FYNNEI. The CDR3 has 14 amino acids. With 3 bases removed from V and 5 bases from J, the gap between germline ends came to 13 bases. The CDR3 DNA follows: TGTGCCAGCAGTGATCGGGTCAGTAAGACTGAAGCTTTCTTT. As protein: CASSDRVSKTEAFF.

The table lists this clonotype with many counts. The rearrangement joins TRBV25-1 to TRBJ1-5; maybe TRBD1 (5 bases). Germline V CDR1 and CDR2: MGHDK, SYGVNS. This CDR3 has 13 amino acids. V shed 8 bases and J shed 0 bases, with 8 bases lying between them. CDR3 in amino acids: CASSDTSNQPQHF. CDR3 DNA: TGTGCCAGCTCGGACACTAGCAATCAGCCCCAGCATTTT.

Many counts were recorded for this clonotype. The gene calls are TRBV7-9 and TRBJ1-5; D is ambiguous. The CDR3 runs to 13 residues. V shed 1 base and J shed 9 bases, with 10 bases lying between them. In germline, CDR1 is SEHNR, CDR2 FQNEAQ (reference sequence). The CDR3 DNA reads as TGTGCCAGCAGCTTAGGGGCCGACGGGCCCCAGCATTTT. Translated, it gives CASSLGADGPQHF.

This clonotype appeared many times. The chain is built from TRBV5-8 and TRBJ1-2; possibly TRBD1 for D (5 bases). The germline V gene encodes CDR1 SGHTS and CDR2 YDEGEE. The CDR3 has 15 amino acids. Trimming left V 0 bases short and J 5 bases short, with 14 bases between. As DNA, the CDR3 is TGTGCCAGCAGCTTGGTTACAGGAAAGGAGTATGGCTACACCTTC. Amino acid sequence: CASSLVTGKEYGYTF.

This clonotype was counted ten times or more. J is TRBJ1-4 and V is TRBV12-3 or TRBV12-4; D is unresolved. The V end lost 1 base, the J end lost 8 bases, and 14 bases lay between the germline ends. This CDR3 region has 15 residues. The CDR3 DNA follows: TGTGCCAGCAGTTTAGGGACGAACATTGGGGAAAAACTGTTTTTT. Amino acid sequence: CASSLGTNIGEKLFF.